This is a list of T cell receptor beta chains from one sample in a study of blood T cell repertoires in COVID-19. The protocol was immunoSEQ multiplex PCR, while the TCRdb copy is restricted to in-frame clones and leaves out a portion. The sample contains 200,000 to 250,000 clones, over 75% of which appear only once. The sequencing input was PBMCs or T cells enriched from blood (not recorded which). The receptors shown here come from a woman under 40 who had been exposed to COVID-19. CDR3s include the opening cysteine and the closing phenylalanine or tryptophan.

cdr3_aa: CSVRAMGVEAFF
v_call: TRBV29-1
j_call: TRBJ1-1

cdr3_aa: CASSPQLPGQNTEAFF
v_call: TRBV28
j_call: TRBJ1-1

cdr3_aa: CASSTPGTDAYEQYF
v_call: TRBV27
j_call: TRBJ2-7

cdr3_aa: CASSQAGRGNTIYF
v_call: TRBV14
j_call: TRBJ1-3

cdr3_aa: CASSSSDPASGEPYEQYF
v_call: TRBV28
j_call: TRBJ2-7

cdr3_aa: CASSQVPGGREKLFF
v_call: TRBV4-1
j_call: TRBJ1-4

cdr3_aa: CASSLDSYTEAFF
v_call: TRBV28
j_call: TRBJ1-1

cdr3_aa: CASSLAGETDTQYF
v_call: TRBV7-6
j_call: TRBJ2-3

cdr3_aa: CASSEGGQGLYGYTF
v_call: TRBV2
j_call: TRBJ1-2

cdr3_aa: CAWSVHLTREGYTF
v_call: TRBV30
j_call: TRBJ1-2

cdr3_aa: CATRIGTGNTEAFF
v_call: TRBV15
j_call: TRBJ1-1

cdr3_aa: CAISDGAVGTEAFF
v_call: TRBV10-3
j_call: TRBJ1-1

cdr3_aa: CASSFYVGGRAYNEQFF
v_call: TRBV7-2
j_call: TRBJ2-1

cdr3_aa: CSVGGLLAKNIQYF
v_call: TRBV29-1
j_call: TRBJ2-4

cdr3_aa: CASSQTGVGGYTF
v_call: TRBV19
j_call: TRBJ1-2

cdr3_aa: CASSMGLAEVNEQYF
v_call: TRBV7-2
j_call: TRBJ2-7

cdr3_aa: CASRAGDGRQFF
v_call: TRBV6-5
j_call: TRBJ2-1

cdr3_aa: CASSLAPLLQDHSGNTIYF
v_call: TRBV13
j_call: TRBJ1-3

cdr3_aa: CASSSRDRAPGGLFF
v_call: TRBV6-5
j_call: TRBJ1-4

cdr3_aa: CASSLVIAGEADTQYF
v_call: TRBV5-6
j_call: TRBJ2-3

cdr3_aa: CASSVEGGQGPIYF
v_call: TRBV9
j_call: TRBJ1-3

cdr3_aa: CASSPRAGVNSPLHF
v_call: TRBV19
j_call: TRBJ1-6

cdr3_aa: CASSMSGLASEQFF
v_call: TRBV19
j_call: TRBJ2-1

cdr3_aa: CATSRDGQMYQPQHF
v_call: TRBV15
j_call: TRBJ1-5

cdr3_aa: CAALSSGANVLTF
v_call: TRBV10-3
j_call: TRBJ2-6

cdr3_aa: CASSLAGGISTDTQYF
v_call: TRBV2
j_call: TRBJ2-3

cdr3_aa: CAISDRLAGGEQYF
v_call: TRBV10-3
j_call: TRBJ2-7

cdr3_aa: CASSSAGLDYGYTF
v_call: TRBV27
j_call: TRBJ1-2

cdr3_aa: CASSPGLAGYDEQFF
v_call: TRBV11-3
j_call: TRBJ2-1

cdr3_aa: CASSQDIRGAEETQYF
v_call: TRBV14
j_call: TRBJ2-5

cdr3_aa: CSVRGYQPQHF
v_call: TRBV29-1
j_call: TRBJ1-5

cdr3_aa: CASSTRLAGGKYNEQFF
v_call: TRBV6-2/TRBV6-3
j_call: TRBJ2-1

cdr3_aa: CASSVGTGKGETQYF
v_call: TRBV9
j_call: TRBJ2-5

cdr3_aa: CASSRTGDNSPLHF
v_call: TRBV3-1/TRBV3-2
j_call: TRBJ1-6

cdr3_aa: CASRTGSYEQYF
v_call: TRBV28
j_call: TRBJ2-7

cdr3_aa: CSVIDRVNTEAFF
v_call: TRBV29-1
j_call: TRBJ1-1

cdr3_aa: CASSQAGRDTQYF
v_call: TRBV3-1/TRBV3-2
j_call: TRBJ2-3

cdr3_aa: CASSPGANNEQFF
v_call: TRBV9
j_call: TRBJ2-1

cdr3_aa: CASSGPVVPHYGSVF
v_call: TRBV28
j_call: TRBJ1-4

cdr3_aa: CASSEQGNGYTF
v_call: TRBV5-1
j_call: TRBJ1-2

cdr3_aa: CASKTSGISYEQYF
v_call: TRBV6-6
j_call: TRBJ2-7

cdr3_aa: CASRPRGRDTEAFF
v_call: TRBV5-5
j_call: TRBJ1-1

cdr3_aa: CASSMRSFTDTQYF
v_call: TRBV19
j_call: TRBJ2-3

cdr3_aa: CASSLDRGVGQPQHF
v_call: TRBV11-2
j_call: TRBJ1-5

cdr3_aa: CASSVGGSGNQPQHF
v_call: TRBV9
j_call: TRBJ1-5

cdr3_aa: CASSPISGSQETQYF
v_call: TRBV18
j_call: TRBJ2-5

cdr3_aa: CASSLSGSYNEQFF
v_call: TRBV5-6
j_call: TRBJ2-1

cdr3_aa: CASREGRTSTYNEQFF
v_call: TRBV2
j_call: TRBJ2-1

cdr3_aa: CASSETLGGETQYF
v_call: TRBV25-1
j_call: TRBJ2-5

cdr3_aa: CASSQDLDRGFGYTF
v_call: TRBV3-1/TRBV3-2
j_call: TRBJ1-2

cdr3_aa: CASGPLTGELFF
v_call: TRBV12-3/TRBV12-4
j_call: TRBJ2-2

cdr3_aa: CASRERTDGYTF
v_call: TRBV11-2
j_call: TRBJ1-2

cdr3_aa: CASSRTGIQETQYF
v_call: TRBV4-1
j_call: TRBJ2-5

cdr3_aa: CASSLEAGDEQYF
v_call: TRBV7-9
j_call: TRBJ2-7

cdr3_aa: CASSYRDRTDEQYF
v_call: TRBV4-1
j_call: TRBJ2-7

cdr3_aa: CASGLGTATYNTGELFF
v_call: TRBV12-5
j_call: TRBJ2-2

cdr3_aa: CASSPRTSGRTSSYNEQFF
v_call: TRBV7-9
j_call: TRBJ2-1

cdr3_aa: CASSLEQNNEQFF
v_call: TRBV11-2
j_call: TRBJ2-1